In its sample, the clone carrying this TCR beta chain was seen once. Its antigen is as yet unknown. The sample is drawn from a study of EBV T-cell therapy then PD-1 blockade in nasopharyngeal carcinoma. Time point indicated: 266 days after commencement of treatment, after nivolumab therapy. Treatment meaning: AdE1-LMPpoly-expanded autologous EBV-specific T-cell therapy followed by anti-PD-1 nivolumab. This table comes from immunoSEQ multiplex PCR, and its TCRdb copy is limited to in-frame clones, with some not included. The table has about 21,000 clones, around 84% seen once; the top ten hold approximately 34%. CDR1 SGHVS and CDR2 FQNEAQ come from the germline V gene. Trimming stripped 5 bases from V and 5 bases from J, with 15 bases between. The CDR3 has 14 amino acids.

The sample in question was CD8+ T cells from blood, obtained around day 270 from a patient whose treatment included autologous EBV-specific T cells and nivolumab. The source is a man aged 35 to 55 with nasopharyngeal carcinoma. V gene TRBV7-8 combines with J gene TRBJ2-5, with D tentatively TRBD1 or TRBD2 (5 bases each). The CDR3 protein is CASSQEAGTETQYF. The CDR3 bases are TGTGCCAGCAGCCAAGAGGCAGGGACCGAGACCCAGTACTTC.